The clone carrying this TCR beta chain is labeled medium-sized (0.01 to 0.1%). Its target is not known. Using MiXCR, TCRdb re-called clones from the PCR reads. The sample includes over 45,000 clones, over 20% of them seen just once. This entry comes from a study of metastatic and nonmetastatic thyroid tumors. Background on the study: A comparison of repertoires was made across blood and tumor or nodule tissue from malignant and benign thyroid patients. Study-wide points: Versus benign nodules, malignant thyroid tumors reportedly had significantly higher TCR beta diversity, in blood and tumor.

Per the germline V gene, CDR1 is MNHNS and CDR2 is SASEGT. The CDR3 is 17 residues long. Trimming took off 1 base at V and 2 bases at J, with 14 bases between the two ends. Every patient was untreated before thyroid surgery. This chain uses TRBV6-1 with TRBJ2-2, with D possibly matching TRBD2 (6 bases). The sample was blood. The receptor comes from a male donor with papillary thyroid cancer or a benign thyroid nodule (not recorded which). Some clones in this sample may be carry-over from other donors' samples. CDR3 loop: CASSEEGTPTNTGELFF. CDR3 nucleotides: TGTGCCAGCAGTGAAGAGGGGACTCCTACCAACACCGGGGAGCTGTTTTTT.